Presented here are 28 T cell receptor beta chains from one specimen sequenced in a study of blood T cell repertoires in COVID-19. The assay was immunoSEQ multiplex PCR, and TCRdb's table has in-frame clones only and misses some. The sample has 13,000 or so clones; over 60% are singletons. Sequenced: peripheral blood. The receptors were sampled from a man between 60 and 75 years old with COVID-19, enrolled during active disease.

The chain links TRBV24-1 to TRBJ2-3, with 10 bases aligning to TRBD2. In germline, CDR1 is KGHDR, CDR2 SFDVKD. Unmatched junction bases numbered 7, after V lost 2 bases and J lost 6 bases. There are 16 residues in the CDR3. DNA for the CDR3: TGTGCCACCAGTGATTCCTCAGCGGGAGGGTTTGATACGCAGTATTTT. This codes for CATSDSSAGGFDTQYF.

This chain links TRBV6-5 with TRBJ2-1; tentative D call: TRBD2 (5 bases). V shed 2 bases and J shed 8 bases, with 16 bases lying between them. CDR1 is MNHEY and CDR2 is SVGAGI in the germline V gene. The CDR3 runs 15 residues. CDR3 in DNA: TGTGCCAGCAGTTACGGCTTATGGCTAGCCCATGAGCAGTTCTTC. It codes for CASSYGLWLAHEQFF.

This clone came up a few times. This rearrangement joins TRBV30 to TRBJ1-1, with D perhaps matching TRBD1 (6 bases). The CDR3 is 14 amino acids. V lost 1 base and J lost 5, with 14 bases in between. From germline, CDR1 is GTSNPN and CDR2 SVGIG (reference sequence). The CDR3 loop is CAWSEDRPRTEAFF. In DNA form, the CDR3 reads TGTGCCTGGAGTGAGGACAGACCCCGAACTGAAGCTTTCTTT.

This clone was observed a few times. The chain employs TRBV27 and TRBJ2-7; 8 bases agree with TRBD1. The junction had 14 bases not matched to a gene; V was cut back by 6 bases and J by 4 bases. The CDR3 consists of 16 residues. CDR1 and CDR2 from the germline V gene are MNHEY and SMNVEV (reference sequence). CDR3 in DNA: TGTGCCAGCAGCCTCACCTCCGGGACAGGTCTTTACGAGCAGTACTTC. This sequence encodes CASSLTSGTGLYEQYF.

This chain joins TRBV18 and TRBJ2-2; 7 bases fit TRBD2. The V segment lost 2 bases and the J segment 5 bases; nucleotides outside the gene matches: 8. This CDR3 has 16 residues. Germline assignment: CDR1 KGHSH and CDR2 LQKENI. The CDR3 bases are TGTGCCAGCTCACCAGGAGCCGGGAGGAGGACCGGGGAGCTGTTTTTT. This translates into CASSPGAGRRTGELFF.

The chain uses TRBV12-5 and TRBJ2-1; 9 nucleotides align to TRBD2. With 1 base clipped from V and 5 bases from J, the junction kept 3 bases outside the gene matches. The CDR3 runs 15 residues. From germline, CDR1 is LGHNT and CDR2 FRNRAP. Here the CDR3 reads CASGLGLAGNNEQFF. The DNA of the CDR3 is TGTGCTAGTGGTTTGGGGCTAGCGGGAAACAATGAGCAGTTCTTC.

CDR3 in DNA: TGTGCCAGCAGCGCAACTCGCGGACAGTCCTACGAGCAGTACGTC. Translating it yields CASSATRGQSYEQYV. The chain uses TRBV9 and TRBJ2-7, with D maybe TRBD1 (6 bases). The CDR3 sequence is 15 residues long. V was trimmed by 3 bases and J by 1 base, leaving 14 bases between them. Germline CDR1 and CDR2: SGDLS and YYNGEE.

This chain uses TRBV4-2 with TRBJ2-7; weak D call: TRBD2 (6 bases). The V gene's germline CDR1 is LGHNA and CDR2 YNFKEQ. V gave up 1 base and J gave up 2 bases, with 9 bases separating them. The CDR3 is 14 amino acids. The chain's CDR3 is CASSQGGVPYEQYF. CDR3 in DNA: TGTGCCAGCAGCCAAGGCGGGGTCCCCTACGAGCAGTACTTC.

The chain links TRBV7-9 to TRBJ1-2; 9 nucleotides line up with TRBD1. CDR1 and CDR2 (germline): SEHNR, FQNEAQ (reference sequence). V lost 5 bases to trimming and J lost 2 bases; unmatched junction nucleotides: 12. The CDR3 has 17 amino acids. CDR3 in DNA: TGTGCCAGCAGCCCGAACAGGGGGCGGGAGATGAACTATGGCTACACCTTC. It codes for CASSPNRGREMNYGYTF.

This sequence joins TRBV6-4 and TRBJ2-1, with 8 positions matching TRBD2. Looked up from germline, CDR1 is MRHNA and CDR2 is SNTAGT. V gave up 2 bases and J gave up 4 bases; unmatched junction bases: 10. The CDR3 has 17 amino acids. The CDR3 DNA sequence: TGTGCCAGCAGTGACCACATAAACCGGGGGGGGTACAATGAGCAGTTCTTC. Its translation: CASSDHINRGGYNEQFF.

This clone has just a few counts. The chain combines TRBV9 with TRBJ2-7; D is undetermined. This CDR3 has 13 residues. The germline V and J ends were trimmed by 0 bases and 2 bases, with 6 bases remaining between them. The V gene's germline CDR1 is SGDLS and CDR2 YYNGEE. The CDR3 DNA sequence: TGTGCCAGCAGCGTAGATGTCACCTACGAGCAGTACTTC. This encodes CASSVDVTYEQYF. Full variable domain (rest looked up from reference TRBV9 and TRBJ2-7): DSGVTQTPKHLITATGQRVTLRCSPRSGDLSVYWYQQSLDQGLQFLIQYYNGEERAKGNILERFSAQQFPDLHSELNLSSLELGDSALYFCASSVDVTYEQYFGPGTRLTVT.

The chain carries TRBV5-6 and TRBJ2-3, with 7 positions matching TRBD2. After removal of 1 base from V and 2 bases from J, the junction contained 10 bases not matched to a gene. This CDR3 is 17 amino acids long. Looked up from germline, CDR1 is SGHDT and CDR2 is YYEEEE. CDR3 amino acids: CASSLIPAGRVTDTQYF. The CDR3 bases are TGTGCCAGCAGCTTGATACCAGCGGGACGAGTCACAGATACGCAGTATTTT.

The rearrangement joins TRBV5-1 to TRBJ2-2; D is uncertain. This CDR3 comprises 15 residues. The V gene lost 1 base and the J gene lost 7 bases, with 14 bases spanning the gap. CDR1 SGHRS and CDR2 YFSETQ come from the germline V gene. The CDR3 bases are TGCGCCAGCAGCTTGATGCAGGCGATAGGCGGGGAGCTGTTTTTT. Residues: CASSLMQAIGGELFF. Full variable domain (missing parts from reference TRBV5-1 and TRBJ2-2): KAGVTQTPRYLIKTRGQQVTLSCSPISGHRSVSWYQQTPGQGLQFLFEYFSETQRNKGNFPGRFSGRQFSNSRSEMNVSTLELGDSALYLCASSLMQAIGGELFFGEGSRLTVL.

This chain joins TRBV12-3 or TRBV12-4 and TRBJ2-1, with D perhaps TRBD2 (5 bases). This CDR3 comprises 11 residues. V was clipped by 5 bases and J by 9 bases, with 8 bases between them. CDR3 sequence reads: CASSPAGEQFF. CDR3 nucleotides: TGTGCCAGCAGTCCCGCGGGTGAGCAGTTCTTC.

This chain uses TRBV24-1 with TRBJ1-5; D is possibly TRBD1 (6 bases). The CDR3 runs 15 residues. V shed 10 bases and J shed 4 bases, with 19 bases lying between them. Germline V gene data show CDR1 as KGHDR and CDR2 as SFDVKD. CDR3 loop: CATAHSGTTNQPQHF. CDR3 nucleotides: TGTGCCACGGCTCACTCCGGGACAACGAATCAGCCCCAGCATTTT.

In its sample, this clone was seen a few times. The rearrangement uses TRBV25-1 and TRBJ2-1; 8 nucleotides line up with TRBD1. Trimming cost V 5 bases and J 14 bases; bases outside gene matches: 8. CDR3 length: 12 amino acids. Germline CDR1 is MGHDK and CDR2 is SYGVNS. The DNA of the CDR3 is TGTGCCAGCAGTTACGGGACAGGCAGGGAGTTCTTC. As protein: CASSYGTGREFF. The full variable domain, rest sourced from reference TRBV25-1 and TRBJ2-1, is EADIYQTPRYLVIGTGKKITLECSQTMGHDKMYWYQQDPGMELHLIHYSYGVNSTEKGDLSSESTVSRIRTEHFPLTLESARPSHTSQYLCASSYGTGREFFGPGTRLTVL.

J is TRBJ2-5 and V is TRBV5-5; D perhaps matches TRBD1 (6 bases). Germline V gene sequence: CDR1 SGHKS, CDR2 YYEKEE (reference sequence). The CDR3 extends over 16 amino acids. V dropped 0 bases and J dropped 4 bases, with 16 bases sitting between them. This CDR3 is CASSLVAGVRGETQYF. For the CDR3, the DNA is TGTGCCAGCAGCTTGGTCGCAGGGGTGAGGGGAGAGACCCAGTACTTC.

This chain connects TRBV5-4 to TRBJ1-2, with 7 bases lining up with TRBD1. The CDR3 runs to 14 residues. V was pared by 4 bases and J by 4 bases, with 7 bases of the junction left unmatched. The V gene's germline CDR1 is SGHNT and CDR2 YYREEE (reference sequence). CDR3 amino acids: CASSLRDRAYGYTF. DNA of the CDR3: TGTGCCAGCAGCCTCCGGGACAGAGCCTATGGCTACACCTTC.

This chain connects TRBV7-3 to TRBJ2-1; 7 bases are a match to TRBD1. J lost 0 bases, V lost 5 bases, and 1 base had no gene match. The germline V gene has CDR1 SGHTA and CDR2 FQGTGA. The CDR3 runs to 14 residues. The DNA of the CDR3 is TGTGCCAGCAGCCCAGGGGGCTCCTACAATGAGCAGTTCTTC. It codes for CASSPGGSYNEQFF.

This chain joins TRBV29-1 and TRBJ1-5, with 8 bases lining up with TRBD1. The V gene end was trimmed by 6 bases and the J gene end by 4 bases; junction bases not matched to a gene: 11. The CDR3 extends over 15 amino acids. Per germline, CDR1 SQVTM and CDR2 ANQGSEA. The CDR3 sequence is CSVKIQGELNQPQHF. CDR3 DNA sequence: TGCAGCGTGAAGATACAGGGGGAGTTGAATCAGCCCCAGCATTTT.

The V gene is TRBV7-9, the J gene TRBJ2-1, with 8 positions matching TRBD2. CDR3 length equals 16 residues. From germline, CDR1 is SEHNR and CDR2 FQNEAQ (reference sequence). Trimming took 4 bases from V and 9 from J; bases not matched to a gene: 14. CDR3 region: CASSSSGTRSLGEQFF. In DNA form, the CDR3 reads TGTGCCAGCAGCTCCTCCGGGACTAGATCCTTGGGTGAGCAGTTCTTC.

This sequence joins TRBV29-1 and TRBJ1-1, with TRBD1 identical over 9 bases. The length of the CDR3 is 13 residues. CDR1 is SQVTM, CDR2 ANQGSEA, per germline. After removal of 3 bases from V and 7 bases from J, the junction contained 6 bases not matched to a gene. CDR3 protein: CSVEGQGSSEAFF. The CDR3, as DNA: TGCAGCGTTGAGGGACAGGGAAGTAGTGAAGCTTTCTTT.

The gene calls are TRBV11-2 and TRBJ2-3; D unresolved. The CDR3 is made up of 15 amino acids. V lost 5 bases to trimming and J lost 1 base, with 13 bases between them. Germline V gene sequence: CDR1 SGHAT, CDR2 FQNNGV. The CDR3 here is CASSPTGDGTDTQYF. The CDR3 DNA is TGTGCCAGCAGCCCCACCGGAGATGGCACAGATACGCAGTATTTT.

This rearrangement joins TRBV28 to TRBJ1-2; the D gene is possibly TRBD1 (5 bases). The germline V and J ends were trimmed by 6 bases and 8 bases, with 19 bases remaining between them. The CDR3 covers 14 residues. Germline V lookup: CDR1 MDHEN, CDR2 SYDVKM. The DNA for the CDR3 is TGTGCCAGCAGGGAGGGGATCCCGGCGCGGGGCTACACCTTC. Amino acid sequence: CASREGIPARGYTF.

The chain couples TRBV6-5 to TRBJ1-1, with a possible D match to TRBD1 (6 bases). CDR3 length: 15 residues. V was clipped by 6 bases and J by 2 bases, with 16 bases between them. Per germline, CDR1 MNHEY and CDR2 SVGAGI. The CDR3 coding sequence is TGTGCCAGCAGATTACTCGGACAGCTTAACACTGAAGCTTTCTTT. This gives the protein CASRLLGQLNTEAFF.

The J gene is TRBJ1-1, the V gene TRBV5-1, with no clear D. Deletions cut 5 bases from V and 4 bases from J, with 15 bases between. The germline CDR1 and CDR2 sequences are SGHRS and YFSETQ. The CDR3 loop spans 14 amino acids. CDR3 bases: TGCGCCAGCAGACTGGGAGCCGTCGGCACTGAAGCTTTCTTT. Translated, it gives CASRLGAVGTEAFF.

The rearrangement joins TRBV30 to TRBJ2-1, with 12 bases that match TRBD2. The CDR3 contains 15 residues. Germline values: CDR1 GTSNPN, CDR2 SVGIG (reference sequence). V shed 3 bases and J 10 bases; nucleotides not matched to a gene: 10. The CDR3 DNA sequence: TGTGCCTGGAGAGCCGGACTAGCGGGATGGAAAGAGCAGTTCTTC. Its protein product is CAWRAGLAGWKEQFF.

The rearrangement joins TRBV7-3 to TRBJ2-1; possibly TRBD2 for D (6 bases). Germline assignment: CDR1 SGHTA and CDR2 FQGTGA. Trimming shortened V by 5 bases and J by 7 bases, and 12 bases separated the two germline ends. This CDR3 spans 13 amino acids. DNA for the CDR3: TGTGCCAGCAGCCACTCGGGGGAGAATGAGCAGTTCTTC. Protein product: CASSHSGENEQFF.